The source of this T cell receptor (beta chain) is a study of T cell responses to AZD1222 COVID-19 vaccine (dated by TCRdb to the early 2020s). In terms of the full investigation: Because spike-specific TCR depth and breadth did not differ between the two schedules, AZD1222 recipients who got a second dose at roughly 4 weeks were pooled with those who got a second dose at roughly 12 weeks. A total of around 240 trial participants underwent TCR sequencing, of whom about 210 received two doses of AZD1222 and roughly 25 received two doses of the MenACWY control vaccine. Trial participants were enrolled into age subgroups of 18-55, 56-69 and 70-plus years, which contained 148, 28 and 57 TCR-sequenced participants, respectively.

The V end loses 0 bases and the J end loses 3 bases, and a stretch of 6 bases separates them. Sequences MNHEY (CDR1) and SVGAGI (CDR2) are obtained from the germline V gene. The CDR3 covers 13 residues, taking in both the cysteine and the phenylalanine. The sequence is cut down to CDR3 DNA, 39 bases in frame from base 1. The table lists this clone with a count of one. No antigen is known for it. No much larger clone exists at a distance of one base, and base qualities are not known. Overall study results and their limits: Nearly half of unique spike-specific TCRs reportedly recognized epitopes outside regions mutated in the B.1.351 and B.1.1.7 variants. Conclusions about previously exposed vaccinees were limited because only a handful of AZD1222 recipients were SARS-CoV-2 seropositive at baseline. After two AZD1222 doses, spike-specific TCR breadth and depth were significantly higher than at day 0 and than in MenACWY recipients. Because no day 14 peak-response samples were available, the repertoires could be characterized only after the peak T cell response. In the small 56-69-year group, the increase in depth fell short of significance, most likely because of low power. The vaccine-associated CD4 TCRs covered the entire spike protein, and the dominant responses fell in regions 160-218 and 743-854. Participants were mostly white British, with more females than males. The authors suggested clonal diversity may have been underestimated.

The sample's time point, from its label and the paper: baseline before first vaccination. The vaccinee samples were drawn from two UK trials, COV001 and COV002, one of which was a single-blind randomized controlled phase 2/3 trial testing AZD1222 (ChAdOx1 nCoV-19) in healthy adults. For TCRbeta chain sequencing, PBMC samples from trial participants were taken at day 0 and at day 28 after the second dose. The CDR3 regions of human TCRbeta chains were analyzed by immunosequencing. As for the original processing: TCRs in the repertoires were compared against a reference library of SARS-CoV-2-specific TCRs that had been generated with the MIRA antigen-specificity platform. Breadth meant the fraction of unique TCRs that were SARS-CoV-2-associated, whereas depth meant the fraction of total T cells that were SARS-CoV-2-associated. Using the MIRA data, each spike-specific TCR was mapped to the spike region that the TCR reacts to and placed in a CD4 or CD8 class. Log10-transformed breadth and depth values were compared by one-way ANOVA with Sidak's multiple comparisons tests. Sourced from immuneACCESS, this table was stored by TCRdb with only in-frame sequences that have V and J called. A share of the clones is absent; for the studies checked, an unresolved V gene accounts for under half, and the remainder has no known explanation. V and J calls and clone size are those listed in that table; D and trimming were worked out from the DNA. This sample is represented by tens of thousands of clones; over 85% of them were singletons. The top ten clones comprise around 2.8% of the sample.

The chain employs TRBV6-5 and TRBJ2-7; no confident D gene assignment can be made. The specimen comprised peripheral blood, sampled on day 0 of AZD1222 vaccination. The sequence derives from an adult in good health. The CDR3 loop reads CASSYSGSYEQYF. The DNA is TGTGCCAGCAGTTACTCGGGCAGCTACGAGCAGTACTTC.